This TCR beta chain was identified during a study of T cells in Graves' hyperthyroidism and ophthalmopathy. RNA transcripts yielded amplified TCR beta CDR3 regions. During a first-round RT-PCR of the TCR CDR3, the HTBI primer set was used. TCRdb used MiXCR to reprocess the multiplex PCR reads, holding one entry per CDR3 protein. Here the sample spans roughly 100,000 distinct CDR3 sequences, about 51% being singletons. The germline gives CDR1 DFQATT, CDR2 SNEGSKA (reference sequence). Unmatched junction bases numbered 5, after V lost 6 bases and J lost 0 bases. CDR3 length equals 15 residues. Diagnoses rested on clinical symptoms, serum thyroxine and TRAb, thyroid ultrasound and orbital computed tomography. Extraction of PBMCs used about 9.2 ml of fresh peripheral blood.

The genes are TRBV20-1 and TRBJ1-6; 7 positions agree with TRBD1. The sequencing sample was made of blood. The TCR comes from a woman aged 40 to 50 with Graves' hyperthyroidism. CDR3 amino acids: CSARDRVSYNSPLHF. The CDR3 DNA reads as TGCAGTGCCCGCGACAGGGTCTCCTATAATTCACCCCTCCACTTT.